What follows describes a single T cell receptor beta chain. The junction differs from germline at one of its ends, possibly a read error. Cells sorted as Tregs were CD4+, CD25+ and CD127-/low. The CDR3 consists of 14 residues. Germline assignment: CDR1 SGDLS and CDR2 YYNGEE. Full-length variable regions came from constant-region reverse primers plus semi-nested Nested Universal Primer A PCR. From the 5' RACE reads, TCRdb called clonotypes with MiXCR, one entry per CDR3 protein. The sample includes 8,500 to 13,000 distinct CDR3 sequences, 17% of them seen just once. The specimen sequenced was Tregs sorted from a lymph node. The chain links TRBV9 to TRBJ2-7, with TRBD1 as a possible D gene (5 bases). The receptor's source is a female donor with breast cancer. CDR3 protein: CAGSPGDRNYEQYF. CDR3 DNA: TGTGCCGGCAGCCCAGGTGACAGAAACTACGAGCAGTACTTC.